This entry features one T cell receptor (beta chain) sequence. The antigen this receptor binds is unknown. The record has no base qualities; no much larger clone is one base away. The data stem from a study of a mutant IDH1 vaccine in newly diagnosed glioma (dated by TCRdb to the early 2020s). Study-wide context: Of the approximately 30 treated patients, about 62% were male and around 40% were female, and the mean age was roughly 40 years. Peripheral blood was drawn at six visits: V03 (baseline), V05, V07, V10, V12 and V13. Longitudinal TCRB deep sequencing was done for 25 treated patients, wherever samples were available for exploratory analyses. Prior to enrollment, patients had been given standard therapy consisting of radiotherapy alone, temozolomide alone, or radiochemotherapy with temozolomide, with the combination given to most patients.

Inclusive of the bounding cysteine and phenylalanine, the CDR3 is 16 residues long. Of the read, only the CDR3 DNA is kept; its 48 bases are in frame from base 1. Sequences GTSNPN (CDR1) and SVGIG (CDR2) are obtained from the germline V gene (reference sequence). Trimming accounts for 2 bases at V and 0 bases at J, while the number of junction bases matched to no gene is 4. Per the publication, the time point label means: baseline, week 1 (first vaccination visit). Sample treatment or condition, as interpreted from the label and publication: pre-vaccination baseline after standard-of-care therapy. Donors had newly diagnosed WHO grade 3 or 4 IDH1-mutant astrocytomas with loss of nuclear ATRX. The samples were drawn from NOA16, a multicentre, single-arm, open-label phase I trial in Germany that tested a mutant IDH1 peptide vaccine in humans for the first time. Blood drawn at visit V03 was used as the baseline sample for immunogenicity testing. The DNeasy Blood and Tissue Kit was used to extract genomic DNA from EDTA blood for TCRB sequencing.

Library construction relied on the immunoSEQ multiplex PCR assay. Rearranged TCR beta chain sequences were amplified using the hsTCRB Kit according to the manufacturer's protocol. Sequencing of TCRB libraries was carried out on an Illumina MiSeq. The original pipeline was this. The kit vendor's proprietary platform handled demultiplexing, trimming and gene mapping. Held by TCRdb, this immuneACCESS table contains in-frame sequences only and omits some clones. Under half of the omission traces to an unresolved V gene where checked; the cause of the rest is unknown. D and trimming were read from the DNA, whereas the V and J calls and clone size are those reported in that table. The sample records 85,000 to 100,000 clones, over 85% of which are singletons. The top ten clonotypes cover 0.5% to 0.6% of the sample. The investigation overall reported the following: Immune responses induced by the vaccine were seen in over 80% of patients across multiple MHC alleles. Changes in the top peripheral T cell clonotypes picked up by TCRB sequencing did not appear to be linked to pseudoprogression. PBMC samples for TCRB deep sequencing were selected based on availability. The authors noted that analyses of patient blood samples could not be reproduced because of sample limitations.

The chain uses TRBV30 and TRBJ2-7, with 13 middle bases fitting TRBD2. The clonotype originates from a woman aged 50 to 65 with glioma. Specimen: PBMCs, collected from a glioma patient treated with radiotherapy, temozolomide or both. At the DNA level, the sequence is TGTGCCTGGAGTTGGGGACTAGCGGGGAACTCCTACGAGCAGTACTTC. Translated, it reads CAWSWGLAGNSYEQYF.